This TCR beta chain was found in a study of identifying expanded T cells in peripheral blood. Remarks on this clone: Antigen unknown.

Germline loops: CDR1 SEHNR, CDR2 FQNEAQ (reference sequence). V gave up 6 bases and J gave up 4 bases, with 19 bases separating them. The CDR3 consists of 16 residues. TCRdb keeps only in-frame clones here, not all; method: immunoSEQ multiplex PCR. The data contain 90,000 to 95,000 clones, 88% of them singletons. Whole-study results and caveats: Clone count variance between approximately 2-week samples rose with total template count. Differentially abundant clones: about 1.3 between replicates, approximately 16 at approximately 14 days, 19 to 20 at four.

Collection occurred without any documented infections or immune events in donors. Sequencing used blood. This chain joins TRBV7-9 and TRBJ2-1; weak D call: TRBD1 (5 bases). The receptor was derived from a person between 18 and 75 years old in good health. The DNA of the CDR3 is TGTGCCAGCAGTTCACTCGACAGCCTATTATACAATGAGCAGTTCTTC. It yields the protein CASSSLDSLLYNEQFF. Complete variable domain (other parts from reference TRBV7-9 and TRBJ2-1): DTGVSQNPRHKITKRGQNVTFRCDPISEHNRLYWYRQTLGQGPEFLTYFQNEAQLEKSRLLSDRFSAERPKGSFSTLEIQRTEQGDSAMYLCASSSLDSLLYNEQFFGPGTRLTVL.